This T cell receptor beta chain was documented in a study of T cells expressing NK-cell markers (dated by TCRdb to 2018 to 2020). As for the study more broadly: Three sorted T-cell subsets (CD3+CD56+NKG2C+, CD3+CD56+NKG2C- and CD3+CD56-NKG2C+) from about 8 donors had their TCR beta-chain repertoires profiled. Among the eight sequenced donors, only one was HCMV-seronegative, while the other seven were HCMV-seropositive. Libraries were sequenced as 2 x 150 bp reads on Illumina HiSeq 2000/2500, MiSeq or NextSeq. The study sequenced eight donors, all healthy volunteers chosen at random: three men and five women. The investigation overall reported the following: Whether the expanded NKG2C-expressing T cell clones were specific for HCMV antigens was left unclear. In more than 5 donors, the dominant CD3+CD56+NKG2C+ clonotypes ranked among the top 10 CD8+ clonotypes, making up roughly 1.0-7.0% of CD8+ T cells. Those dominant clonotypes were again the most abundant among CD3+CD56-NKG2C+ cells in a few donors, at about 25-60.1%.

Data came from an Illumina HiSeq 2000. TCR beta cDNA libraries were prepared using 5'RACE template switching, which introduced a universal primer site and unique molecular identifiers. Synthesis of cDNA was primed from the TCR beta constant segment and was followed by two consecutive PCR amplification steps. On the authors' methods: MIGEC handled demultiplexing of the reads and grouping by UMI, while MiTCR was used to assemble and quantify clonotypes. To remove erroneous sequences, TCR cDNA sequences were retained only when supported by two or more reads. The tcR package was used for downstream repertoire analysis, with clonotypes matched between fractions based on CDR3 nucleotide sequence plus V segment. VDJmatch was used to annotate antigen specificity against VDJdb, with one amino acid substitution in CDR3 allowed. The reads underwent TCRdb reprocessing, giving one record for each CDR3 protein sequence and no DNA. TCRdb's processing, not the study's, gives the V and J calls here. The sample has fewer than 400,000 distinct CDR3 sequences on record. The ten largest account for roughly a tenth of the sample.

In regard to this clonotype: It lacks a known antigen.

The CDR3 contains 19 residues, cysteine and phenylalanine counted. Only the protein is available. Sequences DFQATT (CDR1) and SNEGSKA (CDR2) are obtained from the germline V gene (reference sequence). HCMV serostatus was determined by detecting HCMV-specific IgG in serum with a commercial ELISA kit. Peripheral blood mononuclear cells were isolated from blood by Ficoll density gradient centrifugation. The chain employs TRBV20-1 and TRBJ2-5; TCRdb selects TRBD1, and the lack of DNA leaves this call unchecked. This receptor was taken from a woman aged 50 to 60 in good health. Donor details come from another sample of the same person, matched by shared clones. The specimen sequenced was blood T cells: a sorted CD56 or NKG2C T cell subset, CD4+ or CD8+ T cells, or bulk PBMC T cells (not recorded which). The CDR3 protein is CSARGTGEQSQTFQETQYF.